This section outlines one T cell receptor beta chain sequence together with its context. Its antigen has not been determined. No clone much larger than this one lies a single base away; base qualities are absent. Library preparation was by 5' RACE. Sequenced using an Illumina HiSeq 2000. A universal primer binding site was added through template switching, and the final cDNA carried a unique molecular identifier so that TCR cDNA molecules could be counted accurately. Specific primers in the conserved constant-segment region were used to synthesize first-strand cDNA for TCR alpha and beta chains. To control for contamination, every cDNA library was double barcoded, receiving both a SMART-Mk sample barcode and Illumina barcodes. TruSeq adapter sequences, together with Illumina sample barcodes, were added in two successive PCR steps. TCR alpha and beta cDNA libraries were sequenced on the Illumina HiSeq platform with custom primers. The paper's processing steps were these. MiGEC was used to process raw reads and extract unique molecular identifiers, and MiXCR was used to find CDR3 positions. Recombination models were inferred per individual with the repgenHMM and IGoR tools using an EM algorithm. The analysis of shared clonotypes was done with the tcR package in R, with sharing normalized by the product of cloneset sizes. To study raw recombination without the effects of thymic and clonal selection, out-of-frame nonproductive sequences were analyzed. TCRdb reprocessed the public reads (quality trimming at Q25 with fastp, clone calling with MiXCR) and kept in-frame beta chains. CDR3 protein duplicates are merged, each entry listing the most common genes and DNA. The V and J calls, along with clone size, are taken from TCRdb and not from the paper's own processing. The sample records some 240,000 distinct CDR3 sequences, more than 9% of which are singletons. More than 8% of the sample is in the top ten clones.

This sample stems from a study of identical twins (dated by TCRdb to about 2016). Regarding the study in general: The study deep-sequenced TCR alpha and beta repertoires from monozygotic twins, unrelated adults of various ages and cord blood to test whether fetal clonotypes persist. To rule out contamination, replicate twin experiments were performed at different times with different library preparation protocols. What the work shows at the level of the full study, not this receptor alone: Zero-insertion analyses could be partly confounded by invariant T cells such as MAIT and iNKT, although diverse VJ usage argued against such confounding for most clonotypes. Excess twin sharing in beta out-of-frame sequences was weaker because fewer shared sequences lowered the signal-to-noise ratio. Because the same donors could not be followed over many years, the conclusions relied on cross-sectional statistical analysis. Compared with coincidental sharing between unrelated individuals, out-of-frame TCR alpha sequences shared between twins had an excess of sequences with low generation probability. Out-of-frame TCR alpha sharing in monozygotic twins was systematically underestimated by recombination models, whereas sharing between unrelated individuals was in agreement with the recombination models. Abundant cord blood beta clonotypes carried fewer insertions; young adult naive repertoires showed a weaker similar trend, while memory repertoires showed none.

The CDR3 covers 16 residues, taking in both the cysteine and the phenylalanine. Just CDR3 DNA is preserved here, 48 bases in frame from base 1. Compared with germline, V lacks 1 base and J lacks 6 bases; bases without a gene match: 11. The CDR1 and CDR2 encoded by the germline V gene are SGHTA and FQGNSA. Every donor was a healthy Caucasian. Miltenyi CD45RO+ enrichment and human naive T-cell isolation kits were used to isolate memory (CD45RO+) and naive T cells from PBMC. The sequence was collected from a man in his fifties in good health. The rearranged segments are TRBV7-2 and TRBJ2-7; TRBD2 aligns with 8 central bases. Sequenced input: memory T cells sorted from blood. The cell subset or site label corresponds to: CD45RO+ enriched T cells. The DNA sequence follows: TGTGCCAGCAGCTTAGGAGACGGAGCGGGAGACACCGAGCAGTACTTC. This is translated as CASSLGDGAGDTEQYF.